This T cell receptor beta chain is drawn from a study of vaccination effects on CD4 cells after COVID-19. Study in general: Sampling of two convalescent patients took place 16 days and one week prior to vaccination. PBMC were cultured at under 2.5 million per well with roughly 10 IU/ml IL-2 and about 9.4 ug/ml peptides.

This clone appeared a few times. Its specificity is unknown. A 10-day culture period preceded the isolation of CD4+ T cells. This individual tested PCR-positive for SARS-CoV-2 infection between March and December 2020. Both day 3 and day 7 saw half the medium replaced with IL-2 medium. The CDR3 has 15 residues. V lost 6 bases and J lost 5; bases outside the gene matches: 7. Germline CDR1 and CDR2: SGHNT and YENEEA. The table came from immunoSEQ multiplex PCR; TCRdb's copy has only in-frame clones and leaves some out. The table includes more than 60,000 clones, 72% detected once. The sequenced sample was CD4+ T cells from PBMCs cultured without peptide, obtained before COVID-19 vaccination. The V call is TRBV11-3, the J call TRBJ2-5; 12 nucleotides align to TRBD2. The TCR comes from a human donor who had a prior SARS-CoV-2 infection. CDR3 loop: CASSSGLAGLETQYF. CDR3 in DNA: TGTGCCAGCAGTTCCGGACTAGCGGGATTGGAGACCCAGTACTTC.